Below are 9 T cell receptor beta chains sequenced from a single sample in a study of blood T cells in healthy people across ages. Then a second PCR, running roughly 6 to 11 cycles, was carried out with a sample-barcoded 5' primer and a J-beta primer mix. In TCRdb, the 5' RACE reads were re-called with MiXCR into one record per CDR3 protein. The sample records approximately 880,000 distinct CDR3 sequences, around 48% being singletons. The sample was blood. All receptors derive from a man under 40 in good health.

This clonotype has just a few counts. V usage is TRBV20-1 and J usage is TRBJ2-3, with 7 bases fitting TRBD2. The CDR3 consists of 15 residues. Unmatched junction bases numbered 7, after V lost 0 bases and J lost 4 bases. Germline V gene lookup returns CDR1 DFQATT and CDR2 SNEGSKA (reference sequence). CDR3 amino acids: CSARDRPGGPDTQYF. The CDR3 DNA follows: TGCAGTGCTAGAGATAGGCCGGGGGGTCCAGATACGCAGTATTTT.

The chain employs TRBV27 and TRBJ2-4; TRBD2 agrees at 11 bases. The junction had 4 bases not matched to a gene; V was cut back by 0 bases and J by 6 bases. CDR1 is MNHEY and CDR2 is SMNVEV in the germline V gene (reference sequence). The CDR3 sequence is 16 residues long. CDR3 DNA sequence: TGTGCCAGCAGTTTATCAGTAGCGGGGGGGCGAAACATTCAGTACTTC. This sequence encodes CASSLSVAGGRNIQYF.

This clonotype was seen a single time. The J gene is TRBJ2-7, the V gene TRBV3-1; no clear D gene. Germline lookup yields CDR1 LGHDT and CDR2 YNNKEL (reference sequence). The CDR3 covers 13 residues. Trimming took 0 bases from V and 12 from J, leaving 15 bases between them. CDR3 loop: CASSQDLGRPRYF. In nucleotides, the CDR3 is TGTGCCAGCAGCCAAGATCTCGGCCGACCCCGGTACTTC.

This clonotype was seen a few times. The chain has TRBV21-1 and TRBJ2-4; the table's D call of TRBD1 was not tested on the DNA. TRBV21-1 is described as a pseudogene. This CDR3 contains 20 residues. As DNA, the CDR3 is TGTGCCAGCAGCACCCAAAGGGACAGGGAAGGGACTATAGCCAAAAACATTCAGTACTTC. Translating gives CASSTQRDREGTIAKNIQYF.

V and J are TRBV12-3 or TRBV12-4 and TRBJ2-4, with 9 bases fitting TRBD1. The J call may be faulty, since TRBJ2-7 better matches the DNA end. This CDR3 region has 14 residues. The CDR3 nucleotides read TGTGCCAGCACCAGCGCTGACAGGGGGTACGAGCAGTACTTC. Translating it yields CASTSADRGYEQYF.

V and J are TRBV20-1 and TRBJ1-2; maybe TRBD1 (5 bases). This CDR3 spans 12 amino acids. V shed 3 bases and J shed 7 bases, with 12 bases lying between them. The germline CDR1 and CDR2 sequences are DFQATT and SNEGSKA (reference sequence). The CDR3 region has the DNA TGCAGTGCTAGCCGCCAGGGAAGTGGCTACACCTTC. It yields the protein CSASRQGSGYTF.

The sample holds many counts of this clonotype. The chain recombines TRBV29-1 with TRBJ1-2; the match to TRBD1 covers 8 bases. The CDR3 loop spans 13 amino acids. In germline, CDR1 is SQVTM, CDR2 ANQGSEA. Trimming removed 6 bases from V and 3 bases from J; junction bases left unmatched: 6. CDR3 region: CSVEQGVDYGYTF. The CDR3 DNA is TGCAGCGTAGAACAGGGGGTCGACTATGGCTACACCTTC.

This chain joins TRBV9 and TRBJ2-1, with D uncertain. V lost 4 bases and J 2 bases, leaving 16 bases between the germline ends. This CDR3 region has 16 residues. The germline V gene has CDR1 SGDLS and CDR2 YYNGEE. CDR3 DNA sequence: TGTGCCAGCAGCCCCTCCGGTGGATCCACCTACAATGAGCAGTTCTTC. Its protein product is CASSPSGGSTYNEQFF.

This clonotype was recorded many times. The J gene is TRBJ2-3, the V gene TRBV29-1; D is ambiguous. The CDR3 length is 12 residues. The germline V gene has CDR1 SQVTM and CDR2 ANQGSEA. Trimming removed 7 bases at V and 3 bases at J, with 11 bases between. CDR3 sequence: CSASPGTDTQYF. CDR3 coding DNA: TGCAGCGCCTCCCCGGGTACAGATACGCAGTATTTT.